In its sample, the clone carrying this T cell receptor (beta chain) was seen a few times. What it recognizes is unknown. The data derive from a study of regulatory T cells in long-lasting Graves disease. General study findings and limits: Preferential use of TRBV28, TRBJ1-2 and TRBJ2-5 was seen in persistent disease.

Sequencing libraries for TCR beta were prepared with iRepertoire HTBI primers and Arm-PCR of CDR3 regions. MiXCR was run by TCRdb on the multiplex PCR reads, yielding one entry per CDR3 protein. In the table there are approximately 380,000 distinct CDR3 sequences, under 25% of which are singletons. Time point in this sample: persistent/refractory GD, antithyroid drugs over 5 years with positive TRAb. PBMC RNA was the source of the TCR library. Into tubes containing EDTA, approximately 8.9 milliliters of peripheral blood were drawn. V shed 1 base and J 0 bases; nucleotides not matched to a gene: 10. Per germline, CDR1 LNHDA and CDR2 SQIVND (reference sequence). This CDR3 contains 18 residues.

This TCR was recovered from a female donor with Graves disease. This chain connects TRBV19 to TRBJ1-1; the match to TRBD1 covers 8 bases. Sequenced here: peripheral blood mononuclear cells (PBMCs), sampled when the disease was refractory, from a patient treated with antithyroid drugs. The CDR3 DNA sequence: TGTGCCAGTAGTATAGGGACAGGGTCGGAGAAAATGAACACTGAAGCTTTCTTT. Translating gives CASSIGTGSEKMNTEAFF.